These 28 T cell receptor beta chains came from one sample sequenced in a study of shared clonotypes between healthy human individuals. The assay was immunoSEQ multiplex PCR, and TCRdb's table has in-frame clones only and misses some. The repertoire has 2 million to 3 million clones, approximately 94% of them found once; the top ten carry 0.35% to 0.45%. The sample comprised naive CD4+ T cells from PBMCs. Indicated subset: CD45RA+ positively selected. These receptors were taken from a man aged 18 to 30 in good health. Some clones in this sample may be carry-over from other donors' samples.

This chain joins TRBV11-3 and TRBJ2-2, with TRBD1 matching 7 bases. This CDR3 has 12 residues. After removal of 5 bases from V and 13 bases from J, the junction contained 7 bases not matched to a gene. Per germline, CDR1 SGHNT and CDR2 YENEEA. CDR3 sequence: CASSRTGGRLFF. In DNA, the CDR3 is TGTGCCAGCAGCCGGACAGGCGGTCGGCTGTTTTTT.

The chain uses TRBV30 and TRBJ1-5; 8 positions agree with TRBD1. V lost 2 bases, J lost 2 bases, and 11 bases stayed unmatched. This CDR3 is built from 17 residues. The V gene's germline CDR1 is GTSNPN and CDR2 SVGIG (reference sequence). The CDR3 DNA reads as TGTGCCTGGAGTCCAGACCCAGGGGGCGCGGGCAATCAGCCCCAGCATTTT. It specifies CAWSPDPGGAGNQPQHF.

Worth noting for this clone: The sample holds other DNA sequences that translate to the same CDR3. The V call is TRBV5-1, the J call TRBJ1-4, with D possibly matching TRBD1 (5 bases). CDR3 size: 15 residues. The ends were cut back, 4 bases at V and 0 bases at J, with 10 bases in the middle. Germline lookup yields CDR1 SGHRS and CDR2 YFSETQ. DNA of the CDR3: TGCGCCAGCAGCCCTACAGGAGCAACTAATGAAAAACTGTTTTTT. This translates into CASSPTGATNEKLFF.

In this sample, this clone turned up a few times. The chain is built from TRBV7-9 and TRBJ1-1; 7 nucleotides line up with TRBD1. The ends lost 5 bases at V and 3 bases at J; junction bases unmatched: 6. Germline V gene data show CDR1 as SEHNR and CDR2 as FQNEAQ (reference sequence). CDR3 length: 14 residues. The CDR3: CASSPDRDHTEAFF. The CDR3 nucleotides are TGTGCCAGCAGCCCCGACAGGGATCACACTGAAGCTTTCTTT.

The sample holds a few counts of this clone. The V call is TRBV29-1, the J call TRBJ1-1, with 8 bases identical to TRBD1. V gave up 6 bases and J gave up 5 bases; unmatched junction bases: 5. The germline gives CDR1 SQVTM, CDR2 ANQGSEA. The CDR3 totals 12 residues. The CDR3 protein is CSVMTGVTEAFF. The CDR3 DNA sequence: TGCAGCGTCATGACAGGGGTGACTGAAGCTTTCTTT.

The V gene is TRBV6-1, the J gene TRBJ2-7; a possible D gene is TRBD1 (6 bases). Germline V gene lookup returns CDR1 MNHNS and CDR2 SASEGT. Trimming left V 6 bases short and J 2 bases short, with 17 bases between. There are 15 residues in the CDR3. CDR3 protein: CASSAQGMGTYEQYF. Here the CDR3 DNA reads TGTGCCAGCAGCGCACAGGGAATGGGGACCTACGAGCAGTACTTC.

Concerning this clone itself: The sample carries other DNA sequences with the same CDR3. The rearrangement joins TRBV29-1 to TRBJ1-2, with 7 positions matching TRBD1. V shed 4 bases and J 0 bases; nucleotides not matched to a gene: 5. Germline CDR1 SQVTM, CDR2 ANQGSEA. CDR3 length: 14 amino acids. CDR3 loop: CSVAPGTANYGYTF. The CDR3 DNA reads as TGCAGCGTTGCCCCAGGGACAGCTAACTATGGCTACACCTTC.

A remark on this clone: Other DNA sequences in the sample encode the same CDR3. The J gene is TRBJ2-7, the V gene TRBV28; D remains unclear. There are 11 residues in the CDR3. Germline lookup yields CDR1 MDHEN and CDR2 SYDVKM. Between the trimmed V and J ends, which lost 7 bases and 2 bases, there was a span of 6 bases. CDR3 DNA sequence: TGTGCCAGCACGACCACCTACGAGCAGTACTTC. As protein: CASTTTYEQYF.

The rearrangement joins TRBV19 to TRBJ1-3, with D tentatively TRBD1 (6 bases). This CDR3 spans 15 amino acids. Germline CDR1 is LNHDA and CDR2 is SQIVND (reference sequence). Trimming stripped 7 bases from V and 1 base from J, with 14 bases between. CDR3 residues: CASTTGQMSGNTIYF. The CDR3 DNA is TGTGCCAGTACCACCGGACAGATGTCTGGAAACACCATATATTTT.

The chain joins TRBV14 to TRBJ2-2; D is ambiguous. The CDR3 contains 14 residues. Trimming removed 3 bases from V and 5 bases from J, with 10 bases in between. The germline V gene has CDR1 SGHDN and CDR2 FVKESK. CDR3 nucleotide sequence: TGTGCCAGCAGCCACTTTGCAGCTACCGGGGAGCTGTTTTTT. This sequence encodes CASSHFAATGELFF.

CDR3: CAMHGGAPVSYTF. In DNA, the CDR3 is TGTGCCATGCACGGGGGAGCCCCCGTTAGCTACACCTTC. V usage is TRBV10-3 and J usage is TRBJ1-2; a possible D gene is TRBD1 (5 bases). Per germline, CDR1 ENHRY and CDR2 SYGVKD. The CDR3 extends over 13 amino acids. The germline V and J ends were trimmed by 9 bases and 9 bases, with 20 bases remaining between them.

The chain combines TRBV18 with TRBJ2-7; 11 nucleotides line up with TRBD2. Germline lookup yields CDR1 KGHSH and CDR2 LQKENI. The CDR3 has 15 residues. With V trimmed by 3 bases and J by 5 bases, 6 bases remained unmatched. The CDR3 reads CASSPILGLADEQYF. The CDR3 DNA reads as TGTGCCAGCTCACCTATTCTGGGACTAGCGGACGAGCAGTACTTC.

The genes are TRBV23-1 and TRBJ2-5; D may be TRBD2 (6 bases). TRBV23-1 qualifies as an ORF whose function is uncertain. The CDR3 has 17 residues. Trimming stripped 3 bases from V and 1 base from J, with 18 bases between. The CDR3, as DNA: TGCGCCAGCAGTCATCCCACGGGGGTAGCGGTCCAAGAGACCCAGTACTTC. Its protein is CASSHPTGVAVQETQYF.

The V and J genes are TRBV7-2 and TRBJ2-7, with unresolved D. The length of the CDR3 is 15 residues. Germline assignment: CDR1 SGHTA and CDR2 FQGNSA. V was trimmed by 1 base and J by 0 bases, leaving 10 bases between them. In DNA, the CDR3 is TGTGCCAGCAGCTTAGGGCAGGAAACCTCCTACGAGCAGTACTTC. Its protein is CASSLGQETSYEQYF.

J is TRBJ2-7 and V is TRBV5-3; no definite D call. TRBV5-3 belongs to the ORF category, with a function that is uncertain. With 2 bases removed from V and 3 bases from J, the gap between germline ends came to 12 bases. The CDR3 runs 14 residues. CDR3 residues: CARSLGSLLYEQYF. Here the CDR3 DNA reads TGTGCCAGAAGCTTAGGGTCTCTACTCTACGAGCAGTACTTC.

This clone came up once. The genes are TRBV6-6 and TRBJ2-7, with D possibly being TRBD1 (6 bases). Per the germline V gene, CDR1 is MNHNY and CDR2 is SVGAGI (reference sequence). V was pared by 2 bases and J by 3 bases, with 14 bases between. There are 15 residues in the CDR3. In DNA, the CDR3 is TGTGCCAGCAGTTACCCGACCCCGACAGGCTACGAGCAGTACTTC. Protein product: CASSYPTPTGYEQYF.

The chain uses TRBV7-8 and TRBJ2-7; TRBD1 aligns across 7 bases. V trimming: 5 bases; J trimming: 9 bases; junction bases outside the gene matches: 10. Germline V gene lookup returns CDR1 SGHVS and CDR2 FQNEAQ. The CDR3 consists of 13 residues. CDR3: CASSRDRDVVQYF. CDR3 nucleotide sequence: TGTGCCAGCAGCCGAGACAGGGATGTGGTGCAGTACTTC.

This chain connects TRBV19 to TRBJ2-7, with TRBD1 matching 8 bases. This CDR3 spans 13 amino acids. The ends lost 6 bases at V and 7 bases at J; junction bases unmatched: 8. Germline V gene data show CDR1 as LNHDA and CDR2 as SQIVND (reference sequence). For the CDR3, the DNA is TGTGCCAGTAGCCGACAGGGGAAGGGGGAGCAGTACTTC. It codes for CASSRQGKGEQYF.

The CDR3 here is CASSEGGDQPQHF. The CDR3 region has the DNA TGTGCCAGCAGTGAGGGAGGGGACCAGCCCCAGCATTTT. The chain combines TRBV2 with TRBJ1-5, with D possibly TRBD1 on 5 matching bases. CDR3 size: 13 residues. V lost 3 bases, J lost 7 bases, and 10 bases lay in between. Germline V gene sequence: CDR1 SNHLY, CDR2 FYNNEI.

V gene TRBV5-1 combines with J gene TRBJ1-2; D is uncertain. Germline V gene data show CDR1 as SGHRS and CDR2 as YFSETQ. The length of the CDR3 is 14 residues. V was shortened by 4 bases and J by 2 bases, with 12 bases between the two germline ends. The CDR3 here is CASSTQTYNYGYTF. CDR3 nucleotides: TGCGCCAGCAGCACCCAGACGTACAACTATGGCTACACCTTC.

This chain joins TRBV5-1 and TRBJ2-3, with 11 bases fitting TRBD2. V lost 2 bases, J lost 0 bases, and 11 bases stayed unmatched. Germline loops: CDR1 SGHRS, CDR2 YFSETQ. CDR3 length equals 19 residues. The CDR3: CASSFLAGGPPMSTDTQYF. The CDR3 bases are TGCGCCAGCAGCTTCTTAGCGGGAGGGCCACCCATGAGCACAGATACGCAGTATTTT.

Here the CDR3 DNA reads TGTGCCAGCAGCTACTCTACCCCCCCCGGTACGCAGTATTTT. This codes for CASSYSTPPGTQYF. The rearrangement links TRBV7-9 to TRBJ2-3, with no clear D. Trimming cost V 4 bases and J 8 bases, with 16 bases left between them. The CDR3 runs 14 residues. Germline assignment: CDR1 SEHNR and CDR2 FQNEAQ (reference sequence).

The rearrangement links TRBV5-1 to TRBJ2-5; D uncertain. Trimming shortened V by 5 bases and J by 5 bases, and 7 bases separated the two germline ends. This CDR3 has 11 amino acids. Germline assignment: CDR1 SGHRS and CDR2 YFSETQ. Here the CDR3 reads CASRILETQYF. In nucleotides, the CDR3 is TGCGCCAGCAGAATTTTGGAGACCCAGTACTTC.

The rearrangement uses TRBV30 and TRBJ1-1; no clear D. This CDR3 region has 16 residues. Germline V lookup: CDR1 GTSNPN, CDR2 SVGIG (reference sequence). V was pared by 4 bases and J by 0 bases, with 18 bases between. The CDR3 nucleotides are TGTGCCTGGATAGGAACCCTATCGGGCGTGAACACTGAAGCTTTCTTT. Encoded protein: CAWIGTLSGVNTEAFF.

The rearrangement uses TRBV11-2 and TRBJ2-7; possibly TRBD1 or TRBD2 for D (6 bases each). CDR3 length equals 14 residues. The germline V and J ends were trimmed by 3 bases and 7 bases, with 16 bases remaining between them. Per germline, CDR1 SGHAT and CDR2 FQNNGV. In DNA form, the CDR3 reads TGTGCCAGCAGCTTGACTAGGGGGGTCGGAGAGCAGTACTTC. Encoded protein: CASSLTRGVGEQYF.

The rearrangement uses TRBV5-4 and TRBJ2-5; unclear D gene. Trimming removed 4 bases at V and 1 base at J, with 11 bases between. Per germline, CDR1 SGHNT and CDR2 YYREEE (reference sequence). The CDR3 runs 14 residues. CDR3 nucleotide sequence: TGTGCCAGCAGCCGAGGACGGATCCAAGAGACCCAGTACTTC. Protein product: CASSRGRIQETQYF.

The chain uses TRBV28 and TRBJ2-1, with 8 bases fitting TRBD2. The V gene end was trimmed by 6 bases and the J gene end by 11 bases; junction bases not matched to a gene: 12. CDR1 is MDHEN and CDR2 is SYDVKM in the germline V gene. The length of the CDR3 is 14 residues. The CDR3 sequence is CASRLPGGQVKQFF. For the CDR3, the DNA is TGTGCCAGCAGGCTCCCGGGAGGGCAAGTTAAGCAGTTCTTC. Filled out from reference TRBV28 and TRBJ2-1, the complete variable domain reads DVKVTQSSRYLVKRTGEKVFLECVQDMDHENMFWYRQDPGLGLRLIYFSYDVKMKEKGDIPEGYSVSREKKERFSLILESASTNQTSMYLCASRLPGGQVKQFFGPGTRLTVL.

This clone was detected once. The V and J genes are TRBV30 and TRBJ2-7; D unresolved. The CDR3 is 10 amino acids. Germline CDR1 is GTSNPN and CDR2 is SVGIG (reference sequence). Deletions cut 8 bases from V and 3 bases from J, with 8 bases between. The CDR3 sequence is CALGVYEQYF. The CDR3 nucleotides read TGTGCCCTTGGGGTCTACGAGCAGTACTTC.